The T cell receptor (beta chain) described here comes from a study of a mutant IDH1 vaccine in newly diagnosed glioma. About the study: Most patients had received both radiotherapy and temozolomide, the prior options being radiotherapy, temozolomide, or both. Regarding the study as a whole: Vaccination elicited immune responses in roughly 93% of patients.

Only in-frame clones appear in the TCRdb table, and some are missing; sequencing was by immunoSEQ multiplex PCR. The sample gives approximately 21,000 clones, 84% of which show up once; 2.8% is in the top ten. Regarding time point: week 47, end of study. Alongside topical imiquimod, each dose of vaccine comprised 300 ug of mutant IDH1 20-mer peptide. Patients received eight vaccinations in weeks 1, 3, 5, 7, 11, 15, 19, 23. Points on this clone: Its antigen remains unknown.

The germline V gene has CDR1 SNHLY and CDR2 FYNNEI. V was cut by 3 bases and J by 7 bases, with 12 bases left in between. This CDR3 comprises 14 residues. The J gene is TRBJ1-4, the V gene TRBV2; no firm D call. The sequencing used PBMCs, collected from a glioma patient whose treatment included an IDH1 peptide vaccine. The clonotype was recovered from a man aged 40-55 years with glioma. CDR3 sequence reads: CASSDNKRSEKLFF. CDR3 DNA: TGTGCCAGCAGTGATAACAAAAGGAGTGAAAAACTGTTTTTT.